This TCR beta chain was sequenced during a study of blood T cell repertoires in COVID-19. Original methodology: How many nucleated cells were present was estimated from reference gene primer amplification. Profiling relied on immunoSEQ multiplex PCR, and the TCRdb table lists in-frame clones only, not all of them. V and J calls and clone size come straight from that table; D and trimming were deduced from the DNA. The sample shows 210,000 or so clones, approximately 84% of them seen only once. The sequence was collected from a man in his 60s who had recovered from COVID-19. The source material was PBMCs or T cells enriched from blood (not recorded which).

The CDR3 DNA sequence: TGTGCCAGCAGCTTAGTCAGGGGTAACCAAGAGACCCAGTACTTC. Residues: CASSLVRGNQETQYF. The rearrangement links TRBV7-2 to TRBJ2-5; TRBD1 might be the D (6 bases). V lost 1 base, J lost 0 bases, and 9 bases lay in between. The germline V gene has CDR1 SGHTA and CDR2 FQGNSA. This CDR3 spans 15 amino acids.